One sample yielded the 3 T cell receptor beta chains listed below, sequenced in a study of shared clonotypes between healthy human individuals. Measured with immunoSEQ multiplex PCR; TCRdb has only the in-frame clones, and not every one. The table lists hundreds of thousands of clones, 60% to 75% of them singletons. The source material was memory CD4+ T cells sorted from blood. Described subset: CD45RA-negative fraction. The receptors were sampled from a woman aged 30 to 39 in good health.

The J gene is TRBJ2-3, the V gene TRBV6-1; 7 bases map to TRBD2. The V segment lost 6 bases and the J segment 4 bases; nucleotides outside the gene matches: 4. CDR1 is MNHNS and CDR2 is SASEGT in the germline V gene. This CDR3 spans 13 amino acids. This chain's CDR3 is CASSGRSPDTQYF. The CDR3 DNA sequence: TGTGCCAGCAGCGGGAGGTCGCCAGATACGCAGTATTTT.

The chain combines TRBV6-6 with TRBJ1-2; weak D call: TRBD1 (6 bases). CDR1 and CDR2 (germline): MNHNY, SVGAGI (reference sequence). V lost 6 bases and J lost 5, with 22 bases in between. The CDR3 consists of 16 residues. CDR3 in DNA: TGTGCCAGCAGCTCCCTTACGGGGGCTCCTTTATATGGCTACACCTTC. This encodes CASSSLTGAPLYGYTF.

This clone was seen a handful of times. The rearrangement joins TRBV2 to TRBJ2-1; 12 bases fit TRBD1. After removal of 6 bases from V and 7 bases from J, the junction contained 7 bases not matched to a gene. CDR3 length: 15 residues. The germline CDR1 and CDR2 sequences are SNHLY and FYNNEI. Here the CDR3 reads CASRPRDRGPNEQFF. The CDR3 nucleotides are TGTGCCAGCAGGCCTCGGGACAGGGGGCCAAATGAGCAGTTCTTC.